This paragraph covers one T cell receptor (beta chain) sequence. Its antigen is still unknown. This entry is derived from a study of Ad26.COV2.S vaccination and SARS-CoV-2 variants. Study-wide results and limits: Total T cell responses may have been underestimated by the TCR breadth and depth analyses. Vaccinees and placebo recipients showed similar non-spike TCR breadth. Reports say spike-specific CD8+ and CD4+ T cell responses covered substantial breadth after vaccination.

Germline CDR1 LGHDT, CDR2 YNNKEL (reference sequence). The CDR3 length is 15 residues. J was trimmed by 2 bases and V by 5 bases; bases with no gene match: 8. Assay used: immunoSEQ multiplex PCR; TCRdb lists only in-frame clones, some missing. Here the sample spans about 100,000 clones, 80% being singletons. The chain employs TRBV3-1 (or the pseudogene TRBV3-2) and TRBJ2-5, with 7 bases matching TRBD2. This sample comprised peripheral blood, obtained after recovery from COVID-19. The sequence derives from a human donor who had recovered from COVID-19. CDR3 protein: CASSLRDYHQETQYF. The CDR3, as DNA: TGTGCCAGCAGCTTACGGGACTATCATCAAGAGACCCAGTACTTC.